The 15 T cell receptor beta chains presented below share a single source sample, sequenced in a study of blood T cell repertoires in COVID-19. Clones were sequenced by immunoSEQ multiplex PCR, and TCRdb holds only the in-frame ones, with some missing. The table shows about 200,000 clones, with roughly nine tenths occurring only once. Sequenced material: peripheral blood. These receptors were taken from a woman in her fifties or sixties with COVID-19, enrolled during active disease.

This clone was observed a single time. The gene calls are TRBV30 and TRBJ2-2, with D possibly TRBD1 on 6 matching bases. The CDR3 has 15 residues. V was shortened by 0 bases and J by 2 bases, with 10 bases between the two germline ends. From germline, CDR1 is GTSNPN and CDR2 SVGIG (reference sequence). The CDR3 DNA follows: TGTGCCTGGAGTGTAGGGGGACGTAACACCGGGGAGCTGTTTTTT. Its translation is CAWSVGGRNTGELFF.

The rearrangement links TRBV27 to TRBJ1-5; 8 bases agree with TRBD1. Trimming cost V 6 bases and J 0 bases; bases outside gene matches: 4. The CDR3 extends over 15 amino acids. The germline gives CDR1 MNHEY, CDR2 SMNVEV (reference sequence). The CDR3 loop reads CASSWTGNSNQPQHF. In DNA, the CDR3 is TGTGCCAGCAGCTGGACAGGGAATAGCAATCAGCCCCAGCATTTT.

This clone was observed a single time. The gene calls are TRBV11-2 and TRBJ1-1; 10 nucleotides align to TRBD1. Germline lookup yields CDR1 SGHAT and CDR2 FQNNGV. Unmatched junction bases numbered 12, after V lost 6 bases and J lost 8 bases. This CDR3 is 15 amino acids long. CDR3 DNA sequence: TGTGCCAGCAGGTCGGACAGGGGGGCATCTTCAGAAGCTTTCTTT. Translated, it gives CASRSDRGASSEAFF.

The CDR3 DNA sequence: TGTGCCAGCAGCTTGGCGCGGGACAGGGGGAGGAAGACCTTC. Translating gives CASSLARDRGRKTF. The chain links TRBV5-8 to TRBJ1-2; 11 bases fit TRBD1. The trim removed 0 bases at V and 14 bases at J, leaving 9 bases unmatched. The CDR3 consists of 14 residues. CDR1 SGHTS and CDR2 YDEGEE come from the germline V gene.

The chain employs TRBV6-6 and TRBJ1-1, with TRBD1 identical over 8 bases. CDR1 and CDR2 (germline): MNHNY, SVGAGI (reference sequence). The CDR3 consists of 13 residues. Trimming cost V 9 bases and J 4 bases; bases outside gene matches: 7. The CDR3 is CASRGDRSTEAFF. In nucleotides, the CDR3 is TGTGCCAGTAGAGGGGACAGGTCCACTGAAGCTTTCTTT.

The rearrangement links TRBV2 to TRBJ2-7; a possible D gene is TRBD1 (5 bases). Germline V lookup: CDR1 SNHLY, CDR2 FYNNEI. The V and J ends lost 2 bases and 3 bases respectively, with 11 bases between them. CDR3 length: 14 amino acids. The CDR3 spells CASSEKGKSYEQYV. The CDR3 region has the DNA TGTGCCAGCAGTGAAAAGGGGAAGAGCTACGAGCAGTACGTC.

The V and J genes are TRBV20-1 and TRBJ2-6; 7 nucleotides match TRBD1. The ends lost 3 bases at V and 2 bases at J; junction bases unmatched: 4. There are 15 residues in the CDR3. Germline V gene sequence: CDR1 DFQATT, CDR2 SNEGSKA (reference sequence). CDR3 loop: CSASIGGPGANVLTF. CDR3 in DNA: TGCAGTGCTAGTATAGGGGGCCCTGGGGCCAACGTCCTGACTTTC.

This chain joins TRBV6-1 and TRBJ1-3; possibly TRBD1 for D (5 bases). Trimming took 2 bases from V and 9 from J, leaving 17 bases between them. CDR1 is MNHNS and CDR2 is SASEGT in the germline V gene. The length of the CDR3 is 15 residues. The CDR3 DNA is TGTGCCAGCAGTGAACCTAGGGGCCCAAAAGGCACCATATATTTT. It codes for CASSEPRGPKGTIYF.

The genes are TRBV19 and TRBJ1-1; 8 bases map to TRBD1. The V and J ends lost 1 base and 0 bases, in that order; junction bases with no gene match: 4. CDR1 and CDR2 (germline): LNHDA, SQIVND (reference sequence). The CDR3 is 16 amino acids. CDR3 sequence reads: CASSIGTGLVNTEAFF. CDR3 coding DNA: TGTGCCAGTAGTATAGGGACAGGGCTAGTGAACACTGAAGCTTTCTTT.

The chain recombines TRBV15 with TRBJ1-2, with 7 bases lining up with TRBD1. With 7 bases clipped from V and 3 bases from J, the junction kept 8 bases outside the gene matches. The CDR3 consists of 14 residues. Germline V gene lookup returns CDR1 LNHNV and CDR2 YYDKDF (reference sequence). The CDR3 protein is CATTPEGADYGYTF. The CDR3 region has the DNA TGTGCCACCACCCCCGAGGGGGCCGACTATGGCTACACCTTC. The full variable domain, with the rest looked up from reference TRBV15 and TRBJ1-2, is DAMVIQNPRYQVTQFGKPVTLSCSQTLNHNVMYWYQQKSSQAPKLLFHYYDKDFNNEADTPDNFQSRRPNTSFCFLDIRSPGLGDTAMYLCATTPEGADYGYTFGSGTRLTVV.

A single count supports this clone. This sequence joins TRBV19 and TRBJ2-1, with 8 bases that match TRBD2. CDR1 is LNHDA, CDR2 SQIVND, per germline (reference sequence). The CDR3 is 16 amino acids. Losses at the gene ends were 3 bases for V and 0 bases for J; bases not matched to a gene: 4. The CDR3 spells CASSIVAGGSYNEQFF. CDR3 sequence (DNA): TGTGCCAGTAGTATCGTCGCGGGGGGCTCCTACAATGAGCAGTTCTTC.

DNA of the CDR3: TGTGCCAGCAGCCTCAGAGGAAACTATGGCTACACCTTC. Its protein is CASSLRGNYGYTF. This chain connects TRBV7-8 to TRBJ1-2; D is ambiguous. Germline CDR1 reads SGHVS; CDR2 reads FQNEAQ. The V end was cut by 5 bases, the J end by 2 bases, with 9 bases between. This CDR3 spans 13 amino acids.

The rearrangement joins TRBV6-2 or TRBV6-3 to TRBJ2-2; 11 positions agree with TRBD1. The V gene's germline CDR1 is MNHEY and CDR2 SVGEGT. The CDR3 covers 14 residues. V lost 6 bases and J lost 7; bases outside the gene matches: 4. The DNA for the CDR3 is TGTGCCAGCAGCTGGGGACAGGGGGTCGGGGAGCTGTTTTTT. Translation: CASSWGQGVGELFF.

The CDR3 protein is CASSLASGRDIQYF. DNA for the CDR3: TGCGCCAGCAGCTTGGCCAGTGGGCGGGACATTCAGTACTTC. The V gene is TRBV5-1, the J gene TRBJ2-4; possible D gene TRBD2, 5 bases. Germline CDR1 SGHRS, CDR2 YFSETQ. Trimming took off 0 bases at V and 8 bases at J, with 12 bases between the two ends. The CDR3 totals 14 residues.

CDR3 sequence (DNA): TGTGCCAGCAGCGGGGGGACAGGGAGGCTGGGTCAGCCCCAGCATTTT. This sequence encodes CASSGGTGRLGQPQHF. The J gene is TRBJ1-5, the V gene TRBV2, with 9 positions matching TRBD1. Germline CDR1 reads SNHLY; CDR2 reads FYNNEI. After removal of 6 bases from V and 6 bases from J, the junction contained 12 bases not matched to a gene. The CDR3 runs 16 residues. Supplemented by reference TRBV2 and TRBJ1-5, the full variable domain reads EPEVTQTPSHQVTQMGQEVILRCVPISNHLYFYWYRQILGQKVEFLVSFYNNEISEKSEIFDDQFSVERPDGSNFTLKIRSTKLEDSAMYFCASSGGTGRLGQPQHFGDGTRLSIL.